The following is a TCR beta chain sequence with its context. Its antigen is still unknown. This sample is drawn from a study of T cell responses to AZD1222 COVID-19 vaccine. The data were produced by immunoSEQ multiplex PCR, yet TCRdb's version contains in-frame clones alone and is incomplete. The table records 90,000 to 100,000 clones, about 88% of them present only once. This CDR3 region has 14 residues. Per the germline V gene, CDR1 is GTSNPN and CDR2 is SVGIG (reference sequence). V was clipped by 3 bases and J by 0 bases, with 9 bases between them. Study observations and caveats: White British donors predominated, females outnumbered males, and clonal diversity was possibly underestimated.

This chain links TRBV30 with TRBJ1-3, with D hard to call. The clonotype originates from an adult in good health. The sample was peripheral blood, taken on day 0 of AZD1222 vaccination. CDR3 region: CAWSPGISGNTIYF. DNA of the CDR3: TGTGCCTGGAGCCCGGGGATCTCTGGAAACACCATATATTTT.